This passage covers 16 T cell receptor beta chains from one sample sequenced in a study of T cell responses to AZD1222 COVID-19 vaccine. Profiled with immunoSEQ multiplex PCR; TCRdb holds only in-frame clones, not every one. The profile shows some 150,000 clones, less than 90% of them singletons. The sample in question was peripheral blood, obtained after recovery from COVID-19. All receptors come from an adult who had recovered from COVID-19.

This clone was seen a handful of times. One end of the junction varies from germline; a read error may be responsible. The V call is TRBV7-9, the J call TRBJ2-3, with D possibly called TRBD1 or TRBD2 (5 bases each). CDR1 and CDR2 from the germline V gene are SEHNR and FQNEAQ (reference sequence). The CDR3 loop spans 13 amino acids. The CDR3 DNA reads TGTGCCGGCAGGGACGGAAGCACAGATACGCAGTATTTT. This sequence encodes CAGRDGSTDTQYF.

DNA of the CDR3: TGTGCCAGCAGTTTAGTACAGCAATATAGCAATCAGCCCCAGCATTTT. It encodes CASSLVQQYSNQPQHF. The genes are TRBV28 and TRBJ1-5; D remains ambiguous. The V gene lost 2 bases and the J gene lost 0 bases, with 11 bases spanning the gap. This CDR3 region has 16 residues. Germline CDR1 is MDHEN and CDR2 is SYDVKM.

This chain joins TRBV11-2 and TRBJ2-1, with D perhaps TRBD2 (6 bases). Germline V CDR1 and CDR2: SGHAT, FQNNGV. V was cut by 4 bases and J by 5 bases, with 24 bases left in between. This CDR3 comprises 18 residues. The CDR3 spells CASSSVRHGREGNNEQFF. The CDR3 region has the DNA TGTGCCAGCAGCTCAGTTAGGCACGGGCGGGAAGGGAACAATGAGCAGTTCTTC. Full variable domain (outside the CDR3, taken from reference TRBV11-2 and TRBJ2-1): EAGVAQSPRYKIIEKRQSVAFWCNPISGHATLYWYQQILGQGPKLLIQFQNNGVVDDSQLPKDRFSAERLKGVDSTLKIQPAKLEDSAVYLCASSSVRHGREGNNEQFFGPGTRLTVL.

V gene TRBV27 combines with J gene TRBJ2-1; D uncertain. The germline gives CDR1 MNHEY, CDR2 SMNVEV (reference sequence). The CDR3 loop spans 14 amino acids. V lost 6 bases, J lost 5 bases, and 14 bases lay in between. CDR3 amino acids: CASSLPGVHNEQFF. The CDR3 DNA reads TGTGCCAGCAGCCTGCCCGGAGTCCACAATGAGCAGTTCTTC.

The chain employs TRBV11-1 and TRBJ1-1, with 10 bases identical to TRBD1. The CDR3 is made up of 16 amino acids. The V and J ends lost 3 bases and 1 base, in that order; junction bases with no gene match: 5. CDR1 and CDR2 (germline): SGHAT, FQDESV (reference sequence). CDR3 residues: CASSLGRTGGNTEAFF. DNA of the CDR3: TGTGCCAGCAGCTTGGGCAGGACAGGGGGGAACACTGAAGCTTTCTTT.

V is TRBV5-1 and J is TRBJ2-2; 7 nucleotides match TRBD2. The CDR3 contains 16 residues. Germline assignment: CDR1 SGHRS and CDR2 YFSETQ. The ends lost 4 bases at V and 4 bases at J; junction bases unmatched: 10. CDR3 bases: TGCGCCAGCAGCCGGGACTACCCGGGGAGCACCGGGGAGCTGTTTTTT. Translated, it gives CASSRDYPGSTGELFF.

The V gene is TRBV11-1, the J gene TRBJ1-1; D perhaps matches TRBD1 (5 bases). Trimming pared 5 bases from V and 5 bases from J, leaving 18 bases between. From germline, CDR1 is SGHAT and CDR2 FQDESV (reference sequence). The CDR3 consists of 15 residues. The CDR3 reads CASSNQEGVRTEAFF. In DNA form, the CDR3 reads TGTGCCAGCAGCAACCAAGAAGGGGTTCGGACTGAAGCTTTCTTT.

A single count supports this clone. The chain couples TRBV5-1 to TRBJ2-7; D tentatively fits TRBD1 or TRBD2 (6 bases each). CDR3 length equals 15 residues. Germline CDR1 and CDR2: SGHRS and YFSETQ. V was trimmed by 4 bases and J by 2 bases, leaving 16 bases between them. The CDR3 sequence is CASSPGAGKAYEQYF. CDR3 nucleotides: TGCGCCAGCAGCCCGGGGGCAGGGAAGGCCTACGAGCAGTACTTC.

The V gene is TRBV11-2, the J gene TRBJ2-3, with D hard to call. Between the trimmed V and J ends, which lost 3 bases and 0 bases, there was a span of 7 bases. Germline assignment: CDR1 SGHAT and CDR2 FQNNGV. This CDR3 contains 14 residues. As DNA, the CDR3 is TGTGCCAGCAGCTTTATCCTTAGCACAGATACGCAGTATTTT. This gives the protein CASSFILSTDTQYF.

V and J are TRBV7-9 and TRBJ1-6; no firm D call. The ends were cut back, 5 bases at V and 10 bases at J, with 18 bases in the middle. The germline gives CDR1 SEHNR, CDR2 FQNEAQ (reference sequence). CDR3 length equals 15 residues. DNA of the CDR3: TGTGCCAGCAGCCCCTTGGCGGGCCCCAGGTCACCCCTCCACTTT. Its translation is CASSPLAGPRSPLHF.

The gene calls are TRBV18 and TRBJ1-4; 7 positions agree with TRBD1. Germline CDR1 reads KGHSH; CDR2 reads LQKENI. The CDR3 consists of 14 residues. J lost 8 bases, V lost 2 bases, and 5 bases had no gene match. CDR3 sequence (DNA): TGTGCCAGCTCACCAGCGACAGGGCAGGAAAAACTGTTTTTT. It is translated as CASSPATGQEKLFF. Full variable domain (missing parts from reference TRBV18 and TRBJ1-4): NAGVMQNPRHLVRRRGQEARLRCSPMKGHSHVYWYRQLPEEGLKFMVYLQKENIIDESGMPKERFSAEFPKEGPSILRIQQVVRGDSAAYFCASSPATGQEKLFFGSGTQLSVL.

The rearrangement uses TRBV2 and TRBJ1-2; 8 positions match TRBD1. In germline, CDR1 is SNHLY, CDR2 FYNNEI. With 6 bases clipped from V and 4 bases from J, the junction kept 10 bases outside the gene matches. The CDR3 extends over 15 amino acids. CDR3 amino acids: CASSTATGQGYGYTF. CDR3 DNA: TGTGCCAGCAGCACAGCAACTGGACAGGGCTATGGCTACACCTTC. Supplemented by reference TRBV2 and TRBJ1-2, the full variable domain reads EPEVTQTPSHQVTQMGQEVILRCVPISNHLYFYWYRQILGQKVEFLVSFYNNEISEKSEIFDDQFSVERPDGSNFTLKIRSTKLEDSAMYFCASSTATGQGYGYTFGSGTRLTVV.

V and J are TRBV19 and TRBJ2-7; 9 bases are shared with TRBD2. The CDR3 is 17 residues long. The V gene's germline CDR1 is LNHDA and CDR2 SQIVND (reference sequence). J was trimmed by 6 bases and V by 10 bases; bases with no gene match: 22. The CDR3 nucleotides read TGTGCCACCAGATCCGGCGGCGGGGGGGCCCTGTTGGGCGAGCAGTACTTC. Its translation: CATRSGGGGALLGEQYF. Variable domain in full (rest from reference TRBV19 and TRBJ2-7): DGGITQSPKYLFRKEGQNVTLSCEQNLNHDAMYWYRQDPGQGLRLIYYSQIVNDFQKGDIAEGYSVSREKKESFPLTVTSAQKNPTAFYLCATRSGGGGALLGEQYFGPGTRLTVT.

The V and J genes are TRBV3-1 (or the pseudogene TRBV3-2) and TRBJ1-2, with D hard to call. Germline V CDR1 and CDR2: LGHDT, YNNKEL (reference sequence). V lost 6 bases, J lost 3 bases, and 23 bases lay in between. The CDR3 runs to 17 residues. The CDR3 loop reads CASRASVGGVVDYGYTF. The CDR3 DNA is TGTGCCAGCAGAGCATCCGTGGGCGGTGTGGTGGACTATGGCTACACCTTC.

The J gene is TRBJ1-2, the V gene TRBV3-1 (or the pseudogene TRBV3-2); D is ambiguous. This CDR3 is built from 17 residues. Trimming removed 4 bases from V and 1 base from J, with 19 bases in between. Germline V lookup: CDR1 LGHDT, CDR2 YNNKEL (reference sequence). The CDR3 bases are TGTGCCAGCAGCCTAACTCGTTGGGCAACAAATAACTATGGCTACACCTTC. It yields the protein CASSLTRWATNNYGYTF.

The chain has TRBV19 and TRBJ2-2; 10 nucleotides align to TRBD1. J lost 6 bases, V lost 5 bases, and 3 bases had no gene match. This CDR3 spans 14 amino acids. CDR1 is LNHDA, CDR2 SQIVND, per germline (reference sequence). CDR3 nucleotide sequence: TGTGCCAGTAGTGCTGGGACAGGGGCCGGGGAGCTGTTTTTT. It encodes CASSAGTGAGELFF. Full variable domain (missing parts from reference TRBV19 and TRBJ2-2): DGGITQSPKYLFRKEGQNVTLSCEQNLNHDAMYWYRQDPGQGLRLIYYSQIVNDFQKGDIAEGYSVSREKKESFPLTVTSAQKNPTAFYLCASSAGTGAGELFFGEGSRLTVL.